This TCR beta chain was captured in a study of control samples from healthy donors and cancer patients. Libraries were prepared by immunoSEQ multiplex PCR; TCRdb keeps only in-frame clonotypes and omits some of them. The sample holds 150,000 or so clones, over 85% seen once. CDR1 is LGHDT and CDR2 is YNNKEL in the germline V gene (reference sequence). V was pared by 6 bases and J by 0 bases, with 9 bases between. The CDR3 has 14 residues. The chain is built from TRBV3-1 (or the pseudogene TRBV3-2) and TRBJ1-5; D remains ambiguous. The receptor's source is a woman aged 35 to 49 in good health. Sequencing used blood. CDR3 in DNA: TGTGCCAGCAGTCTCGGTAATAGCAATCAGCCCCAGCATTTT. This gives the protein CASSLGNSNQPQHF.